This T cell receptor beta chain was identified in a study of cytomegalovirus exposure and HLA in healthy donors (dated by TCRdb to about 2017). Study-wide context: According to an earlier analysis of 587 of the donors, about 179 million T cells yielded 117 million unique TCR beta sequences and around 300 Gb of sequence data. In a later genetic analysis, genome-wide SNP genotypes for about three fifths of the 666 donors were used, and that subset was treated as a discovery cohort. In an earlier analysis of roughly 600 of the donors, high-throughput TCR beta sequencing was used to judge whether each TCR beta V gene segment behaved as functional or pseudogenic. The T cell repertoires of 666 subjects were profiled by immunosequencing and related to cytomegalovirus serostatus. The genetic ancestry cluster associated with self-reported Caucasian donors included around four fifths of the roughly 400 genotyped donors. The number of donors typed differed by locus, with 629-630 for A, B, C, DRB1 and DQB1, around 500 for DQA1, 600 to 610 for DPA1, and under 490 for DPB1. Alongside the repertoire data, information on donor age, sex, ethnicity and CMV serostatus was compiled. In a later analysis, previously published TCR beta repertoires from hundreds of donors were re-analyzed and high-resolution HLA genotyping was added so that TCR occurrence patterns could be studied. In addition to the first cohort of around 670 subjects, a separate validation cohort of 120 different subjects was used. Because of strong linkage in the cohort, five DR-DQ haplotypes were treated as single units for association and clustering. HLA typing covered class I and class II loci at four-digit resolution. Across 398 genotyped donors of the cohort, an average of 235,054 unique TCR beta nucleotide sequences per donor were sequenced, and 15% to 20% of those sequences were non-productive. The study aimed to test whether cataloging public T cell receptors could reveal signatures of past pathogen exposure. Every discovery cohort repertoire had been produced on one sequencing platform. To predict cytomegalovirus infection status, the study brought together high-throughput TCR immunosequencing, statistical association of individual TCRs with disease status, and machine learning. In the later analysis, no new phenotypic data were used to find candidate immune exposures; instead, reliance was placed on TCR beta sequences and their occurrence across donors. An early release covering 500 to 750 HLA-typed donors comprised about 320 gigabases of sequencing data and roughly 86 million unique TCR sequences.

General conclusions and limits of the study: In vitro tests confirmed that three of the cytomegalovirus-associated TCR beta chains recognize cytomegalovirus antigens. In a later genetic analysis, fewer N-insertions in productive TCRs were reported among donors in an Asian-associated ancestry cluster than the roughly 670-donor mean. Linkage disequilibrium might explain the correlated functional status among segregating V segments, but an unknown experimental factor could not be excluded. When HLA alleles, especially DR and DQ, strongly co-occurred, attributing TCR associations to individual alleles was difficult. HLA typing was unavailable for some donors at each locus, so association tests used only the typed subset. The presence/absence analyses assumed that sequencing depth was roughly uniform across donors, and that assumption may not be true. An association between a missense DCLRE1C variant and V-gene and J-gene trimming of TCR beta chains was found in a later genetic analysis and replicated in an independent cohort. In both the original and validation cohorts, the classifier was reported to diagnose cytomegalovirus status with high specificity and sensitivity. In the study, roughly 160 TCR beta chains were listed as associated with cytomegalovirus. According to the authors, the approach could potentially be generalized to other disease states and immunological phenotypes. A further reported finding was that TCR beta sequences accurately predicted the HLA-A and HLA-B alleles for most subjects in the first cohort. In a later analysis, the rate of TCR association differed among HLA loci, with DRB1 alleles having the most associated TCRs and HLA-C alleles having the fewest. While some public TCRs were present in many individuals, most TCR sequences turned up only very rarely across donors. A group of highly shared sequence variants was considered likely to be a technical artifact of the sequencing pipeline. A later analysis found that most CMV-associated TCR beta chains appeared HLA-restricted, with HLA associations seemingly driven largely by CMV exposure. A later analysis associated roughly 17,000 TCR beta sequences with specific HLA alleles at a false discovery rate of 0.05. Immune exposure information for the cohort was limited to CMV serostatus. This cohort had only TCR beta chains sequenced, and the lack of alpha or paired-chain data limited which features could be detected. Several of the top co-occurrence clusters appeared to be linked to parvovirus B19, influenza, CMV and Epstein-Barr virus, according to a later analysis. In an earlier analysis of about 550 of the donors, most TCR beta V segments were observed in productive rearrangements about 90% or about 30% of the time, broadly matching IMGT annotations. The 87-base-pair reads could not distinguish some IMGT-functional V segments, including TRBV6-2 and TRBV6-3, so those segments were excluded. Compared with equally common non-associated chains, HLA-associated TCR beta chains in a later analysis were more clonally expanded and had lower generation probabilities. About 17 rarely observed V segments, including chromosome 9 orphons, were excluded from the earlier analysis of a few hundred of the donors because counts were too low.

The cohort consisted of hundreds of healthy bone marrow donors. At the time of sampling, all cohort members were nominally healthy, though unrecorded immune exposures were likely present. The donor tested CMV seropositive, placing the donor among the 250 to 350 seropositive members of the cohort. Every donor gave a peripheral blood sample, and the peripheral blood mononuclear cells from that sample were used for TCR beta sequencing. Genomic DNA was extracted from the blood cell samples with the Qiagen DNeasy Blood Extraction Kit. From the germline V gene, CDR1 is SGHTA and CDR2 is FQGTGA. The junction shows trimming of 2 bases on V and 2 bases on J, plus 7 bases between the germline ends. Measured from the cysteine to the phenylalanine, the CDR3 is 15 residues long. The entry retains the CDR3 DNA only, 45 bases that are in frame from base 1. Worth noting for this clone: Its antigen remains undetermined. No base qualities exist here, and no much larger clone lies one base off it.

Libraries were made using the immunoSEQ multiplex PCR assay. For the multiplex PCR, a mixture combining 60 forward primers for TCR Vbeta segments and 13 reverse primers for TCR Jbeta segments was used. A multiplex PCR assay on genomic DNA amplified the CDR3 region of rearranged TCR beta genes. The amplified TCR beta libraries were sequenced on the Illumina HiSeq System as 87-base-pair reads. Processing in the source paper ran as follows. A later analysis counted approximately 84 million unique TCR beta chains across the 640 or so repertoires, and some 12 million of these chains were shared by at least two donors. Raw reads were error-corrected and collapsed into unique sequences by a nearest-neighbor algorithm in which closely related sequences were merged to remove PCR and sequencing errors. V, D and J gene segments were assigned by aligning CDR3 sequences to IMGT reference sequences. For a sequence to be retained, a match of at least six nucleotides was required to both a V gene segment and a J gene segment. Rearrangements were classified as productive when the CDR3 lacked stop codons and remained in frame with V and J, and all other rearrangements were classified as non-productive. Following IMGT convention, CDR3 was defined as the stretch from the second conserved V-encoded cysteine to the conserved J-encoded phenylalanine. The earlier analysis of approximately 590 of the donors excluded any sequence lacking an unambiguous match to a single V gene segment. An earlier analysis of about 590 of the donors classified V segments as functional when productive rearrangements were above 56.7% and as segregating when the standard deviation between donors was above 5%. To diagnose cytomegalovirus status from the catalog of TCR beta chain sequences, a statistical classification framework was built. A later analysis assigned V and J genes by comparing TCR nucleotide sequences with IMGT/GENE-DB human TR gene sequences. A later analysis assigned CDR3 sequences and most-parsimonious VDJ recombination scenarios with the TCRdist pipeline. In a later analysis, every TCR beta chain was defined by the combination of its CDR3 amino acid sequence and its V-gene family, and reads without a unique V-gene family were dropped. In a later analysis, 500 to 650 highly shared, low-generation-probability nucleotide sequences were removed to address suspected cross-contamination and a sequencing artifact. A later analysis calculated a clonal expansion index for each public chain from normalized within-repertoire ranks of inferred template counts. In a later analysis, generation probabilities were computed with a VDJ recombination model fitted to out-of-frame rearrangements, and the resulting probabilities were checked against IGoR. Hypergeometric tests were used in a later analysis to score TCR-TCR, TCR-HLA and TCR-CMV co-occurrence, with a repertoire-size bias correction applied to the TCR pairs. A later analysis estimated false discovery rates by permuting HLA or CMV assignments 20 times. A later analysis grouped co-occurring TCRs with DBSCAN, adding TCRdist sequence similarity when clustering within HLA-allele-positive subsets. Co-occurrence clustering excluded repertoires with fewer than 30,000 or more than 120,000 public chains, plus five with anomalous nucleotide sharing. TCRdb retrieved this table from immuneACCESS and kept in-frame rearrangements only. Not all clones are present; in checked studies, unresolved V genes account for under half, and no reason is known for the remainder. The V and J calls and clone size were taken over from that table, and D and trimming were inferred from the DNA. In all, the sample holds around 76,000 clones, and 65% to 70% of those were seen once. Of the sample, approximately 7.6% falls within the top ten clones.

The chain uses TRBV7-3 and TRBJ2-6; 5 matching bases give a weak D call of TRBD1. This TCR was sampled from a man between 35 and 55 years old in good health and CMV-seropositive. What was sequenced was PBMCs. CDR3 sequence: CASSLARAGANVLTF. The sequence in DNA is TGTGCCAGCAGCTTAGCCAGGGCTGGGGCCAACGTCCTGACTTTC.